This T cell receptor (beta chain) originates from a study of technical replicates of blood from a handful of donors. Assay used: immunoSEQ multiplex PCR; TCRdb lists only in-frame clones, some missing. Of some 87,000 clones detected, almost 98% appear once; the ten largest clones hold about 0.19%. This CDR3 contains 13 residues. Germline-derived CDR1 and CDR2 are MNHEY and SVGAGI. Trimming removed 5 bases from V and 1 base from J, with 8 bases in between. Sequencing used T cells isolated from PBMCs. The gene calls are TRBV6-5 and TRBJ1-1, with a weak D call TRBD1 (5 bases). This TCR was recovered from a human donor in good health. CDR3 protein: CASSQTGNTEAFF. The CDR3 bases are TGTGCCAGCAGTCAAACAGGGAACACTGAAGCTTTCTTT.